The 3 T cell receptor beta chains below come from one sample, sequenced in a study of blood T cell repertoires in COVID-19. Generated by immunoSEQ multiplex PCR, the TCRdb table keeps only in-frame clones and is missing some. Of tens of thousands of clones in the sample, about four fifths were seen once. Sequencing used peripheral blood. The source of these receptors is a woman aged 45-65 years with active or convalescent COVID-19.

This clone came up a few times. Germline and junction disagree at one end, which may indicate a read error. V gene TRBV2 combines with J gene TRBJ2-7, with 7 bases lining up with TRBD2. This CDR3 is built from 11 residues. Germline V gene data show CDR1 as SNHLY and CDR2 as FYNNEI. The chain's CDR3 is CASSVDLAARF. In DNA form, the CDR3 reads TGTGCCAGCAGTGTGGATCTAGCGGCCCGCTTC.

This clone was detected only a few times. The chain uses TRBV18 and TRBJ2-7; possible D gene TRBD2, 7 bases. The CDR3 totals 16 residues. The V end lost 0 bases, the J end lost 5 bases, and 17 bases lay between the germline ends. Per the germline V gene, CDR1 is KGHSH and CDR2 is LQKENI. CDR3 sequence reads: CASSPPRGGVIDEQYF. The DNA of the CDR3 is TGTGCCAGCTCACCACCCAGGGGAGGGGTTATAGACGAGCAGTACTTC.

The chain joins TRBV30 to TRBJ2-1; 14 nucleotides align to TRBD2. Germline V gene sequence: CDR1 GTSNPN, CDR2 SVGIG (reference sequence). This CDR3 has 16 residues. V was pared by 3 bases and J by 10 bases, with 11 bases of the junction left unmatched. Here the CDR3 reads CAWSRRRGLAGDEQFF. The CDR3 DNA reads TGTGCCTGGAGCCGCCGCCGGGGACTAGCGGGAGACGAGCAGTTCTTC.